Listed below are T cell receptor beta chains from one sample, sequenced in a study of lymphopenia after photon versus proton radiotherapy. Only in-frame clones appear in the TCRdb table, and some are missing; sequencing was by immunoSEQ multiplex PCR. The sample has almost 25,000 clones, roughly 82% seen once. The specimen comprised peripheral blood, sampled from a patient treated with proton-based radiotherapy. These receptor sequences come from a woman in her 70s with pancreatic cancer. Each CDR3 is given with its conserved first and last residue. The D gene is left open where the match is weak. Clone size is given for some rows only: seen once, a few or many times, or a class if the clone is expanded.

J: TRBJ1-1; size: -; D: -; V: TRBV18; CDR3: CASSFNSNTEAFF; DNA: TGTGCCAGCTCCTTTAACTCGAACACTGAAGCTTTCTTT
J: TRBJ1-5; size: -; D: -; V: TRBV28; CDR3: CASSLFVSSNQPQHF; DNA: TGTGCCAGCAGTTTATTTGTTAGTAGCAATCAGCCCCAGCATTTT
J: TRBJ2-5; size: -; D: -; V: TRBV27; CDR3: CASSFGGRPETQYF; DNA: TGTGCCAGCAGTTTCGGGGGGCGTCCCGAGACCCAGTACTTC
J: TRBJ2-1; size: -; D: -; V: TRBV9; CDR3: CASSAAPGAASSYNEQFF; DNA: TGTGCCAGCAGCGCGGCCCCAGGGGCGGCAAGCTCCTACAATGAGCAGTTCTTC
J: TRBJ2-5; size: -; D: TRBD1; V: TRBV30; CDR3: CAWTKQGSAQYF; DNA: TGTGCCTGGACTAAACAGGGGTCGGCCCAGTACTTC
J: TRBJ2-3; size: -; D: -; V: TRBV5-8; CDR3: CASSLPGASTDTQYF; DNA: TGTGCCAGCAGCTTGCCAGGGGCTTCCACAGATACGCAGTATTTT
J: TRBJ2-2; size: -; D: -; V: TRBV27; CDR3: CASNGRTGELFF; DNA: TGTGCCAGCAACGGCCGGACCGGGGAGCTGTTTTTT
J: TRBJ2-3; size: -; D: -; V: TRBV7-2; CDR3: CASSFGLTTDTQYF; DNA: TGTGCCAGCAGCTTCGGACTTACCACAGATACGCAGTATTTT
J: TRBJ2-1; size: once; D: -; V: TRBV27; CDR3: CASSSIQGVWDGSYNEQFF; DNA: TGTGCCAGCAGCAGTATACAGGGAGTGTGGGACGGGTCCTACAATGAGCAGTTCTTC
J: TRBJ1-2; size: -; D: TRBD1; V: TRBV2; CDR3: CASSPGTGESYTF; DNA: TGTGCCAGCAGCCCCGGGACAGGCGAGAGCTACACCTTC